This T cell receptor (beta chain) was identified in a study of blood T cell repertoires in COVID-19. In the study overall: Sample material is recorded as cDNA or gDNA derived from T cells, B-cell-depleted T cells, or PBMCs.

In the original processing: The authors estimated nucleated cell counts from reference gene primer amplification. Method: immunoSEQ multiplex PCR; TCRdb's copy keeps in-frame clones and lacks some. Clone size and V and J calls were adopted from that table, with D and trimming inferred from the DNA. The table lists 35,000 to 50,000 clones, approximately 88% of them singletons. The CDR3 has 16 amino acids. Germline-derived CDR1 and CDR2 are SEHNR and FQNEAQ (reference sequence). Trimming cost V 3 bases and J 3 bases; bases outside gene matches: 7. This clonotype was sampled from a man aged 60 to 75 with active COVID-19. Sequencing was performed on peripheral blood. The rearrangement joins TRBV7-9 to TRBJ1-1, with 10 bases lining up with TRBD1. CDR3 region: CASSFSYGTGDTEAFF. The DNA for the CDR3 is TGTGCCAGCAGCTTTTCATACGGGACAGGGGACACTGAAGCTTTCTTT.